This passage covers 12 T cell receptor beta chains from one sample sequenced in a study of T cell responses to AZD1222 COVID-19 vaccine. Method: immunoSEQ multiplex PCR; TCRdb's copy keeps in-frame clones and lacks some. The sample lists roughly 120,000 clones, about nine tenths occurring once. This material consisted of peripheral blood, taken on day 0 of AZD1222 vaccination. These TCRs come from an adult in good health.

The chain has TRBV5-6 and TRBJ1-2; D not certain. This CDR3 is built from 16 residues. Germline CDR1 reads SGHDT; CDR2 reads YYEEEE. V lost 0 bases and J 3 bases, leaving 15 bases between the germline ends. The CDR3 region is CASSLGQWAPDYGYTF. In DNA form, the CDR3 reads TGTGCCAGCAGCTTGGGGCAGTGGGCGCCGGACTATGGCTACACCTTC.

The rearrangement uses TRBV12-3 or TRBV12-4 and TRBJ2-7; perhaps D is TRBD1 or TRBD2 (5 bases each). This CDR3 has 12 amino acids. The V end lost 3 bases, the J end lost 5 bases, and 8 bases lay between the germline ends. The CDR3 sequence: CASSFWGNEQYF. In DNA, the CDR3 is TGTGCCAGCAGTTTTTGGGGGAACGAGCAGTACTTC.

This clone was picked up a small number of times. The chain links TRBV25-1 to TRBJ1-4; a weak D match, TRBD1 (5 bases). Per the germline V gene, CDR1 is MGHDK and CDR2 is SYGVNS. The CDR3 consists of 17 residues. V lost 5 bases, J lost 3 bases, and 19 bases lay in between. The CDR3 protein is CASSPKRGAGPNEKLFF. CDR3 nucleotides: TGTGCCAGCAGTCCCAAAAGGGGTGCAGGGCCTAATGAAAAACTGTTTTTT. The variable domain in full, with the rest retrieved from reference TRBV25-1 and TRBJ1-4, is EADIYQTPRYLVIGTGKKITLECSQTMGHDKMYWYQQDPGMELHLIHYSYGVNSTEKGDLSSESTVSRIRTEHFPLTLESARPSHTSQYLCASSPKRGAGPNEKLFFGSGTQLSVL.

This clone was picked up a small number of times. The rearrangement joins TRBV10-1 to TRBJ1-6; D not resolved. The CDR3 consists of 14 residues. The ends were cut back, 10 bases at V and 0 bases at J, with 10 bases in the middle. Germline V gene data show CDR1 as WNHNN and CDR2 as SYGVQD (reference sequence). The CDR3 region has the DNA TGCGCCACCTCTACCAACTCCTATAATTCACCCCTCCACTTT. It codes for CATSTNSYNSPLHF.

The chain employs TRBV30 and TRBJ2-2, with 7 bases that match TRBD2. Germline V lookup: CDR1 GTSNPN, CDR2 SVGIG (reference sequence). The CDR3 consists of 13 residues. The trim removed 3 bases at V and 7 bases at J, leaving 5 bases unmatched. Here the CDR3 reads CAWSGGIVGELFF. The DNA of the CDR3 is TGTGCCTGGAGCGGGGGGATAGTCGGGGAGCTGTTTTTT.

This clone was found once. The rearrangement uses TRBV4-1 and TRBJ2-7; unclear D gene. The CDR3 length is 12 residues. V was clipped by 2 bases and J by 4 bases, with 6 bases between them. Per the germline V gene, CDR1 is MGHRA and CDR2 is YSYEKL. The CDR3 loop is CASSQSRYEQYF. Written as DNA, the CDR3 is TGCGCCAGCAGCCAATCCCGGTACGAGCAGTACTTC.

The rearrangement links TRBV5-4 to TRBJ1-1; no clear D gene. The germline V gene has CDR1 SGHNT and CDR2 YYREEE (reference sequence). Trimming took off 0 bases at V and 0 bases at J, with 12 bases between the two ends. CDR3 length: 16 amino acids. The CDR3 protein is CASSLAGGGLNTEAFF. The CDR3 DNA sequence: TGTGCCAGCAGCTTGGCCGGAGGAGGCCTGAACACTGAAGCTTTCTTT.

This chain links TRBV5-1 with TRBJ2-7, with 9 bases aligning to TRBD1. This CDR3 has 14 amino acids. Trimming took 4 bases from V and 3 from J; bases not matched to a gene: 5. CDR1 is SGHRS and CDR2 is YFSETQ in the germline V gene. Here the CDR3 DNA reads TGCGCCAGCAGCAGGGGGGACAGGGACTACGAGCAGTACTTC. As protein: CASSRGDRDYEQYF.

This chain links TRBV5-1 with TRBJ1-6; D is unresolved. CDR1 and CDR2 (germline): SGHRS, YFSETQ. The CDR3 contains 14 residues. Trimming left V 5 bases short and J 6 bases short, with 12 bases between. CDR3 sequence reads: CASRVTSTNSPLHF. The CDR3 DNA reads as TGCGCCAGCAGAGTCACCAGCACTAATTCACCCCTCCACTTT.

This clone occurred a few times. The CDR3 sequence is CASSLVYGYEQYF. DNA for the CDR3: TGTGCCAGCAGTTTAGTTTACGGCTACGAGCAGTACTTC. This chain connects TRBV12-3 or TRBV12-4 to TRBJ2-7; D gene uncertain. V lost 1 base, J lost 3 bases, and 7 bases lay in between. The CDR3 sequence is 13 residues long.

The chain couples TRBV2 to TRBJ1-1, with unresolved D. There are 14 residues in the CDR3. Looked up from germline, CDR1 is SNHLY and CDR2 is FYNNEI. V lost 0 bases to trimming and J lost 5 bases, with 10 bases between them. CDR3 sequence (DNA): TGTGCCAGCAGTGAAGCGGCCCTCAGGACTGAAGCTTTCTTT. Encoded protein: CASSEAALRTEAFF.

This sequence joins TRBV5-4 and TRBJ2-7; 12 nucleotides agree with TRBD2. Unmatched junction bases numbered 3, after V lost 3 bases and J lost 2 bases. The CDR3 totals 15 residues. CDR1 is SGHNT, CDR2 YYREEE, per germline (reference sequence). In nucleotides, the CDR3 is TGTGCCAGCAGCTCCCCTAGCGGGGGGGCCTACGAGCAGTACTTC. Protein sequence: CASSSPSGGAYEQYF.